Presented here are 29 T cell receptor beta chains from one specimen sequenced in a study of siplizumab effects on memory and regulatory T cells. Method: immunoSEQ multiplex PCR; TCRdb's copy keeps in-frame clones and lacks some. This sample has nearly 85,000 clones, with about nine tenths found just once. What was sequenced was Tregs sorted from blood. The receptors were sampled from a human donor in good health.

As DNA, the CDR3 is TGTGCCTGGAGTGTGGGTTTGGGAAACACCATATATTTT. Protein product: CAWSVGLGNTIYF. V and J are TRBV30 and TRBJ1-3; D is unresolved. Trimming took off 0 bases at V and 4 bases at J, with 7 bases between the two ends. The germline CDR1 and CDR2 sequences are GTSNPN and SVGIG (reference sequence). The CDR3 length is 13 residues.

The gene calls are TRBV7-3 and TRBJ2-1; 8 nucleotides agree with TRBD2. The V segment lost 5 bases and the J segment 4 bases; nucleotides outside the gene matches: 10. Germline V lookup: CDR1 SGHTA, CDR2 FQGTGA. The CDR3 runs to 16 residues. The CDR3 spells CASSLPVVAGYNEQFF. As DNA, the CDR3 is TGTGCCAGCAGCCTTCCTGTAGTAGCGGGGTACAATGAGCAGTTCTTC.

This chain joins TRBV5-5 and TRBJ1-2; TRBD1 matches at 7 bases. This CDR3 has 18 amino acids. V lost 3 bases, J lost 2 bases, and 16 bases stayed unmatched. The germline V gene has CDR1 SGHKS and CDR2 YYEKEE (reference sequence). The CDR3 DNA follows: TGTGCCAGCAGCTCGACGGCCCAACACAGGGGATCGAACTATGGCTACACCTTC. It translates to CASSSTAQHRGSNYGYTF.

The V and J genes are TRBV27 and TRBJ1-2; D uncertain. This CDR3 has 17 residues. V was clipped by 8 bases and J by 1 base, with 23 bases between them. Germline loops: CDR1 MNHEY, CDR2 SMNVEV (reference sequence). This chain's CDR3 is CASYGFNQDGINYGYTF. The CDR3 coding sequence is TGTGCCAGCTATGGATTCAACCAGGACGGAATTAACTATGGCTACACCTTC.

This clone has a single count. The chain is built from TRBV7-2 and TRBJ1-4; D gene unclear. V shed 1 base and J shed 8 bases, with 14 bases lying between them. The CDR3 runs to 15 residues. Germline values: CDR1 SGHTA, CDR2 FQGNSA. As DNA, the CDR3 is TGTGCCAGCAGCTTAGTAGGGTACCGGGAGGAAAAACTGTTTTTT. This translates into CASSLVGYREEKLFF.

This CDR3 is CASSAGRSYEQYF. CDR3 coding DNA: TGTGCCAGCAGCGCGGGGCGGTCCTACGAGCAGTACTTC. The V and J genes are TRBV11-2 and TRBJ2-7, with D tentatively TRBD2 (6 bases). Trimming removed 5 bases from V and 1 base from J, with 9 bases in between. CDR1 is SGHAT and CDR2 is FQNNGV in the germline V gene. This CDR3 region has 13 residues.

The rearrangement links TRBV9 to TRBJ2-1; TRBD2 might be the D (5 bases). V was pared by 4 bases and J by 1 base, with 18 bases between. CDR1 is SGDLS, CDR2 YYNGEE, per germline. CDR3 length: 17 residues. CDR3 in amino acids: CASSKGDGIESYNEQFF. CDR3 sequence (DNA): TGTGCCAGCAGCAAGGGAGACGGGATAGAGTCCTACAATGAGCAGTTCTTC.

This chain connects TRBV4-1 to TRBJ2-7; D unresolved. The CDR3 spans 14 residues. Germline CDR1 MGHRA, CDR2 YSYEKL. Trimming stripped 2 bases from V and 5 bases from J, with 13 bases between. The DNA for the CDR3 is TGCGCCAGCAGCCAACCGCTGGCTTTACACGAGCAGTACTTC. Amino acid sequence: CASSQPLALHEQYF.

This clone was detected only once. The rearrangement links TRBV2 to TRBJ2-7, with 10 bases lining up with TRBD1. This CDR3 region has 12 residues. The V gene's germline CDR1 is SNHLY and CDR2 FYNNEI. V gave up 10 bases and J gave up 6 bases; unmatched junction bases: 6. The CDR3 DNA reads TGTGCCACAGGGACAGGGGTCCGCGAGCAGTACTTC. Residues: CATGTGVREQYF.

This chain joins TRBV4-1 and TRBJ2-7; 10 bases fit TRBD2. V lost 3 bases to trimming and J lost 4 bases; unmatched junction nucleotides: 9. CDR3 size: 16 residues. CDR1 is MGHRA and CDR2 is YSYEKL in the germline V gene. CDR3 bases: TGCGCCAGCAGCCAGAATCCTAGCGGGGGTTTGTACGAGCAGTACTTC. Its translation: CASSQNPSGGLYEQYF.

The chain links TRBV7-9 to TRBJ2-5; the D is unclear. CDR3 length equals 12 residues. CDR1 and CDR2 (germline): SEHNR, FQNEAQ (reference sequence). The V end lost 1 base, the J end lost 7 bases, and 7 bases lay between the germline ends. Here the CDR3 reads CASSLEVGTQYF. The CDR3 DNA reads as TGTGCCAGCAGCTTAGAAGTGGGGACCCAGTACTTC.

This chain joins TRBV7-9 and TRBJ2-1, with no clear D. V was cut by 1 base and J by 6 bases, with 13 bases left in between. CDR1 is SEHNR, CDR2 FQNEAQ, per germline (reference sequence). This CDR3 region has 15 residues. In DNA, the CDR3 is TGTGCCAGCAGCTTAGGTGGTGTTCTCCTCAATGAGCAGTTCTTC. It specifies CASSLGGVLLNEQFF.

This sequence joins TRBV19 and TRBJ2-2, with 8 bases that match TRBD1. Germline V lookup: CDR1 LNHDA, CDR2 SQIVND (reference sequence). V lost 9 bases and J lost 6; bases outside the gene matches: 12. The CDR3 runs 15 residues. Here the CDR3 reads CASDKDREIPGELFF. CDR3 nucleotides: TGTGCCAGCGACAAGGACAGGGAAATCCCCGGGGAGCTGTTTTTT.

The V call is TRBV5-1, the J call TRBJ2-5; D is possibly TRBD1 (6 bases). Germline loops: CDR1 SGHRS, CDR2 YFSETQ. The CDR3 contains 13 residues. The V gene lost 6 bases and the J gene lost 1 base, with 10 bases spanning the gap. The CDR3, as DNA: TGCGCCAGCATGGGGGCAGGCCAAGAGACCCAGTACTTC. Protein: CASMGAGQETQYF.

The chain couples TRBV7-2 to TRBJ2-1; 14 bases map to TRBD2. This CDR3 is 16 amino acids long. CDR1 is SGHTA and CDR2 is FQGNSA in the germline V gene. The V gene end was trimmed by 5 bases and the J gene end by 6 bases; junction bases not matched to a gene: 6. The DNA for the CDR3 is TGTGCCAGCAGCCCTCGGACTAGCGGGGGGCCCAATGAGCAGTTCTTC. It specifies CASSPRTSGGPNEQFF.

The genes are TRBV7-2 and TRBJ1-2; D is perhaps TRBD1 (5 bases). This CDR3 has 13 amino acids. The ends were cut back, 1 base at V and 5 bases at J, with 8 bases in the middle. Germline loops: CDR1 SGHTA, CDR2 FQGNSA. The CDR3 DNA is TGTGCCAGCAGCTTAGAACCAGGGTATGGCTACACCTTC. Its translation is CASSLEPGYGYTF.

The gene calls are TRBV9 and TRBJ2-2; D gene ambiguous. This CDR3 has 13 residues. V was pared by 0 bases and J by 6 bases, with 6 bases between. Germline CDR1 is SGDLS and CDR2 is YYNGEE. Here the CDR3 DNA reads TGTGCCAGCAGCGTAGATACACCCGGGGAGCTGTTTTTT. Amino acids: CASSVDTPGELFF.

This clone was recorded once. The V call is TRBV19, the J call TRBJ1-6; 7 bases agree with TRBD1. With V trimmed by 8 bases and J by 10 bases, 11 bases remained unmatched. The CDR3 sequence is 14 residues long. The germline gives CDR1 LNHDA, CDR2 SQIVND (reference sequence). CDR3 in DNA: TGTGCCAGTGTCTCCGCGACAGGGTGGTCACCCCTCCACTTT. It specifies CASVSATGWSPLHF. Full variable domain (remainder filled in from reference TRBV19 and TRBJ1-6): DGGITQSPKYLFRKEGQNVTLSCEQNLNHDAMYWYRQDPGQGLRLIYYSQIVNDFQKGDIAEGYSVSREKKESFPLTVTSAQKNPTAFYLCASVSATGWSPLHFGNGTRLTVT.

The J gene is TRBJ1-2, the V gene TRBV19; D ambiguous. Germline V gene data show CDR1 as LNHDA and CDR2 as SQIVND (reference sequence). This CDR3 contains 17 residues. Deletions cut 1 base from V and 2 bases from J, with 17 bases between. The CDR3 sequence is CASSIVQLSHQNYGYTF. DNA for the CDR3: TGTGCCAGTAGTATAGTCCAGCTCTCTCACCAAAACTATGGCTACACCTTC.

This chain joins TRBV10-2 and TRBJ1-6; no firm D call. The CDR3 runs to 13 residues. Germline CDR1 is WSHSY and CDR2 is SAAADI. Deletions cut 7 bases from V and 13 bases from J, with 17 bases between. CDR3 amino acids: CASTPPDGSPLHF. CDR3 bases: TGCGCCAGCACCCCCCCCGACGGATCCCCCCTCCACTTT.

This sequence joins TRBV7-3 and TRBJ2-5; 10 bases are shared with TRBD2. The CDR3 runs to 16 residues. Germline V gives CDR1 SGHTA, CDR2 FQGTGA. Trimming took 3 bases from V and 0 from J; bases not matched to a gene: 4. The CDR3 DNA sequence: TGTGCCAGCAGCTTGGGACTAGCGCCATACCAAGAGACCCAGTACTTC. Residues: CASSLGLAPYQETQYF.

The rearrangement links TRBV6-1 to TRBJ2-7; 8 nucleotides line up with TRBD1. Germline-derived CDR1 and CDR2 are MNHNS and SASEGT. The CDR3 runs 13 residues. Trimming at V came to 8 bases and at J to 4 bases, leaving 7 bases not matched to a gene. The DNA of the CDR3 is TGTGCCAGCCGGACAGGGTTTGGGTACGAGCAGTACTTC. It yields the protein CASRTGFGYEQYF.

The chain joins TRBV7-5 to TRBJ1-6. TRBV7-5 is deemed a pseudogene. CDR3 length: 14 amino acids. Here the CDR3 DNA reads TGTGTCAGAAGCTTCCAACGGAATAATTCACCCCTCCACTTT. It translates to CVRSFQRNNSPLHF.

In nucleotides, the CDR3 is TGTGCCAGCAGAGCGGGGGACGAGCAGTTCTTC. As protein: CASRAGDEQFF. V is TRBV6-6 and J is TRBJ2-1, with 8 bases fitting TRBD2. Germline V gives CDR1 MNHNY, CDR2 SVGAGI (reference sequence). Trimming removed 6 bases from V and 10 bases from J; junction bases left unmatched: 2. The CDR3 consists of 11 residues.

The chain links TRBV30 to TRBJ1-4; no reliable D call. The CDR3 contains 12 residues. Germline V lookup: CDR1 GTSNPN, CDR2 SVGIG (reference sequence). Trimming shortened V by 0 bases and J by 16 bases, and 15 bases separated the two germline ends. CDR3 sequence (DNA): TGTGCCTGGAGTGTACAAGGCAGATTATCGTTTTTT. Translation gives CAWSVQGRLSFF.

The CDR3 protein is CASTQSRAQATQYF. The CDR3 nucleotides read TGTGCCAGTACGCAAAGCCGAGCACAGGCTACGCAGTATTTT. The chain couples TRBV19 to TRBJ2-3; the D gene is possibly TRBD1 (5 bases). The CDR3 runs to 14 residues. The V and J ends lost 7 bases and 8 bases respectively, with 19 bases between them. CDR1 and CDR2 from the germline V gene are LNHDA and SQIVND (reference sequence).

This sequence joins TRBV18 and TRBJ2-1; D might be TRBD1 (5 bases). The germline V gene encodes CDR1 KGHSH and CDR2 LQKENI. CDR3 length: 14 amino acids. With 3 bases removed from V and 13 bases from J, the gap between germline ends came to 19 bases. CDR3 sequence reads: CASSPLRGEVGQFF. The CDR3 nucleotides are TGTGCCAGCTCACCGCTTAGGGGTGAGGTGGGTCAGTTCTTC.

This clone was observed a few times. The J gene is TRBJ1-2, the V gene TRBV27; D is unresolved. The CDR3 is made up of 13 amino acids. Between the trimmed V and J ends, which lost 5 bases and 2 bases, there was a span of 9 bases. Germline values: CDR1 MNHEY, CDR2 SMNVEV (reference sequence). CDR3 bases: TGTGCCAGCAGTCGTACATCGAACTATGGCTACACCTTC. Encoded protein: CASSRTSNYGYTF.

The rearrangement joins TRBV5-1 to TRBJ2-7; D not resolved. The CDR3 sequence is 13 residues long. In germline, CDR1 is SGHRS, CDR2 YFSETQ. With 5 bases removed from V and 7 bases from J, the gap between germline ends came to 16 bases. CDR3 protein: CASRGNSPVEQYF. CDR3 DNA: TGCGCCAGCAGGGGCAACTCCCCGGTAGAGCAGTACTTC.